The rows below give T cell receptor beta chains drawn from one sample of a study of blood T cell repertoires in COVID-19. Data came from immunoSEQ multiplex PCR; TCRdb stores just in-frame clones and leaves some out. This sample yields 90,000 to 150,000 clones, of which about 87% are seen a single time; 2% to 2.5% belongs to the top ten. The sample comprised peripheral blood. The receptor set was obtained from a woman aged 50 to 60 with acute or convalescent COVID-19. Both conserved end residues are trimmed from each CDR3. D genes are given only for firm matches. Clone size is not always given. Where it is, it says once, few, many or a class for expanded clones.

d_call v_call clone_size cdr3_aa
TRBD1 TRBV7-9 . ASVPGQGRNEKLF
TRBD2 TRBV5-1 . ASSLGRGGANTGELF
. TRBV10-2 . ASSESRGVTYGYT
. TRBV18 . ASSRTGVSGETQY
TRBD2 TRBV9 . ASSRVAGGYNEQF
. TRBV18 . ASSPPSGNYEQY
TRBD1 TRBV7-2 . ASSLGGTGGTSYGYT
TRBD2 TRBV11-2 . ASSLGRGGSTDTQY
TRBD2 TRBV10-3 . AISEPSGGASDTQY
. TRBV6-5 . ASSSLAGGNQPQH
. TRBV29-1 . SVEVATWGRDYGYT
. TRBV6-6 . ASTPGRGISYEQY
. TRBV24-1 . ATSPGNYGYT
TRBD2 TRBV7-2 . ASSISPRGGSLKETQY
. TRBV7-2 few ASSFRREGYEQY
. TRBV12-3/TRBV12-4 . ASSLSGNYGYT
. TRBV7-2 . ASSSDSGRDNQPQH
. TRBV5-6 . ASSYPSIETQY
. TRBV6-6 . ASSYPGAGGTEAF
. TRBV5-1 few ASSQGASDEQF
. TRBV10-3 . AISDGGGKANEKLF
TRBD1 TRBV5-6 . ASTTGVGEQY
. TRBV5-1 . ARAYPVSNQPQH
TRBD1 TRBV7-2 . ASSSNRGQYNEQF
TRBD2 TRBV4-1 . ASSHPEYSGSGQGDTQY
TRBD2 TRBV11-2 . ASSLEGGTAYYNEQF
. TRBV4-3 once ASSQTPGLGYGYT
TRBD2 TRBV9 . ASSPLGSGGPLSTDTQY
. TRBV12-3/TRBV12-4 . ASSFTGIGYT
. TRBV27 . ASSLLGDGTQY
. TRBV7-2 . ASSLKSDQPQH
. TRBV19 . ASSPAVLRVETQY
TRBD1 TRBV5-1 few ASSSSGTGLSHEQY
. TRBV3-1/TRBV3-2 . ASSQVGNERGYT
TRBD1 TRBV18 . ASSPPGQPYEQY
TRBD2 TRBV5-6 . ASSLRGGSEQY
. TRBV19 . ASSVSSTDTQY
. TRBV6-5 . ASSYSDSLGGETQY
TRBD1 TRBV24-1 . ATRAGTENTEAF
TRBD1 TRBV4-2 . ASRPTGDGNTIY
. TRBV12-3/TRBV12-4 . ASSYTVQPQH
. TRBV4-3 . ASSPGQSDEKLF
. TRBV27 . ASSLSTEGPNTGELF
TRBD1 TRBV19 . ASSRDSPMNTEAF
. TRBV30 . AWSRRTQPPRGYT
. TRBV5-3 . ARAARDTIY
. TRBV9 . ASSVNIDGKTSTDTQY
TRBD1 TRBV7-3 . ASSLPGTGGEETQY
. TRBV24-1 once ATSDSGLRTGANVLT
. TRBV12-3/TRBV12-4 . ASSFDSNTEAF
TRBD1 TRBV6-6 . ASSRDRETQY
. TRBV5-1 . ASSLLSTNEKLF
. TRBV2 . ASSRDKGYSNQPQH
. TRBV9 . ASSALSGNTIY
TRBD1 TRBV7-3 . ASSPSGGNAGYT
TRBD1 TRBV10-3 . ATGQGVAPGELF